This T cell receptor (beta chain) was found in a study of blood T cell repertoires in COVID-19. Trimming removed 7 bases from V and 2 bases from J, with 15 bases in between. Germline CDR1 reads SNHLY; CDR2 reads FYNNEI. This CDR3 region has 15 residues. Method: immunoSEQ multiplex PCR; TCRdb's copy keeps in-frame clones and lacks some. The repertoire has under 400,000 clones, approximately 89% of them found once; the top ten carry about 10%. What was sequenced was peripheral blood. The TCR was taken from a woman aged 25-40 years with COVID-19, enrolled during active disease. The V and J genes are TRBV2 and TRBJ2-1; D possibly corresponds to TRBD1 (5 bases). In DNA form, the CDR3 reads TGTGCCAGCACTTGGAGCACAGGCCCCTACAATGAGCAGTTCTTC. Its translation is CASTWSTGPYNEQFF. Complete variable domain (other parts from reference TRBV2 and TRBJ2-1): EPEVTQTPSHQVTQMGQEVILRCVPISNHLYFYWYRQILGQKVEFLVSFYNNEISEKSEIFDDQFSVERPDGSNFTLKIRSTKLEDSAMYFCASTWSTGPYNEQFFGPGTRLTVL.